This T cell receptor beta chain was recorded in a study of Ad26.COV2.S vaccination and SARS-CoV-2 variants. On the study more broadly: In the COV1001 trial, the donor was in the Ad26.COV2.S arm.

The treatment here: 15 to 20 received Ad26.COV2.S at low or high dose, single or two shots; 5 received placebo; per-sample allocation not given. After the first vaccine or placebo injection, samples were drawn on day 63. An 18-55-year-old adult in Boston served as donor. Vaccination employed an Ad26 vector expressing the Wuhan-strain SARS-CoV-2 spike. The CDR3 runs 17 residues. The germline V gene has CDR1 KGHSH and CDR2 LQKENI. Trimming removed 3 bases at V and 2 bases at J, with 16 bases between. Sequencing used immunoSEQ multiplex PCR; TCRdb keeps in-frame clones, though not all of them. Of about 350,000 clones listed, around nine tenths are singletons.

The clonotype was recovered from a person between 18 and 59 years old who received the Ad26.COV2.S COVID-19 vaccine or a placebo. Material: peripheral blood, obtained in a trial of Ad26.COV2.S vaccine versus placebo. The gene calls are TRBV18 and TRBJ2-2; possibly TRBD1 for D (6 bases). CDR3 sequence reads: CASSPLQGGRNTGELFF. For the CDR3, the DNA is TGTGCCAGCTCACCTTTGCAAGGGGGACGAAACACCGGGGAGCTGTTTTTT.